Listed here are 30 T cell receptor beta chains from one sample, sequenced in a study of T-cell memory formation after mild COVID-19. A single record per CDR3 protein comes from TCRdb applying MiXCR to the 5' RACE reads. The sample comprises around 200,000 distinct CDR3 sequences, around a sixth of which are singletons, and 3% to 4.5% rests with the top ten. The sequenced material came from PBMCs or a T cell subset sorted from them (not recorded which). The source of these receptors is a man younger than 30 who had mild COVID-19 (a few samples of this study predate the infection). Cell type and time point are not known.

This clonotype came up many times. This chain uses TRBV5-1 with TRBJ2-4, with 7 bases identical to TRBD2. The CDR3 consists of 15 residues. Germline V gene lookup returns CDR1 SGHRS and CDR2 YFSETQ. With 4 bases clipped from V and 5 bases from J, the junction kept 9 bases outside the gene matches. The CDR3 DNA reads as TGCGCCAGCAGCCCACCGGGGGGTCTTCAAAACATTCAGTACTTC. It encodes CASSPPGGLQNIQYF.

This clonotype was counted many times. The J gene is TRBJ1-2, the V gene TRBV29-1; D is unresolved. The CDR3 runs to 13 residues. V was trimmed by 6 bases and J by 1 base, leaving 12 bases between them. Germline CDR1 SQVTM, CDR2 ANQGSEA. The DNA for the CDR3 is TGCAGCGTCTTTTTGACGGATAACTATGGCTACACCTTC. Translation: CSVFLTDNYGYTF.

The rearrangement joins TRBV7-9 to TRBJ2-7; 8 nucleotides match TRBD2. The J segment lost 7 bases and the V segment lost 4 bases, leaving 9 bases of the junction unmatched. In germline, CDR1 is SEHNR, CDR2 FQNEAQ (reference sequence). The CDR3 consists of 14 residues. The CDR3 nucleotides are TGTGCCAGCAGCTCCGGGGGGGCGGTTTTAGAGCAGTACTTC. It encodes CASSSGGAVLEQYF.

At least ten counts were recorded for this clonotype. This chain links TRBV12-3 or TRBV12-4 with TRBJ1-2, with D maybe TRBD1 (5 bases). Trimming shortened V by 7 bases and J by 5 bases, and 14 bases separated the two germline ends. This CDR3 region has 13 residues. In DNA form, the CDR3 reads TGTGCCAGCAACCGGGACCGAGGATATGGCTACACCTTC. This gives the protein CASNRDRGYGYTF.

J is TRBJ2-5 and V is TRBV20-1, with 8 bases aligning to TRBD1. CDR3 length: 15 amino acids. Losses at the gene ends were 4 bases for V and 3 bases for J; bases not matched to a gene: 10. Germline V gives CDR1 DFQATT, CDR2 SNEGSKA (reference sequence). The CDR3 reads CSAKGLPGQEETQYF. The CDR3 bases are TGCAGTGCTAAAGGCCTACCGGGACAGGAAGAGACCCAGTACTTC.

CDR3 sequence reads: CASSQDSLQGRAEAFF. The CDR3 DNA reads as TGTGCCAGCAGCCAAGATTCCCTACAGGGTAGGGCTGAAGCTTTCTTT. The chain links TRBV4-2 to TRBJ1-1; D perhaps matches TRBD1 (6 bases). V was shortened by 0 bases and J by 6 bases, with 17 bases between the two germline ends. CDR3 length: 16 residues. Germline V gene sequence: CDR1 LGHNA, CDR2 YNFKEQ.

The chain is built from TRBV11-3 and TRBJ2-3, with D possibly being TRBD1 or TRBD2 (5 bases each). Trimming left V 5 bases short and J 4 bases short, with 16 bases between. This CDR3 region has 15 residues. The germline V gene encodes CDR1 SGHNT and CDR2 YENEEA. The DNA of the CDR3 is TGTGCCAGCAGCCTGGGGCAGAGGGGCCCAGATACGCAGTATTTT. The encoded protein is CASSLGQRGPDTQYF.

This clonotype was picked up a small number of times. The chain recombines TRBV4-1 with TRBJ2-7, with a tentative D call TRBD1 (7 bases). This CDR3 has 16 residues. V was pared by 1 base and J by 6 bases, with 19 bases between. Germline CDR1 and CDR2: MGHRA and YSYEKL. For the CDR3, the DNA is TGCGCCAGCAGCCAAGGTCCCGGACAGGCCGGGAGCGAGCAGTACTTC. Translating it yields CASSQGPGQAGSEQYF.

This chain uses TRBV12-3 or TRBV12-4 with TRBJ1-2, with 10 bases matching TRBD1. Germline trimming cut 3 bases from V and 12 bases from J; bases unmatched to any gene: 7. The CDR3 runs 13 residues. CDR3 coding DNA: TGTGCCAGCAGTTTTACCGGGACAGGGGCCAACACCTTC. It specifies CASSFTGTGANTF.

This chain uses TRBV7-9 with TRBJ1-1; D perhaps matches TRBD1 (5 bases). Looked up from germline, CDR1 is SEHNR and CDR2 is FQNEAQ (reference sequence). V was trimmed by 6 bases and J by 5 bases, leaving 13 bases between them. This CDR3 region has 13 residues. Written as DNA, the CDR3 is TGTGCCAGCAGACCACAGGTCTGGACTGAAGCTTTCTTT. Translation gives CASRPQVWTEAFF.

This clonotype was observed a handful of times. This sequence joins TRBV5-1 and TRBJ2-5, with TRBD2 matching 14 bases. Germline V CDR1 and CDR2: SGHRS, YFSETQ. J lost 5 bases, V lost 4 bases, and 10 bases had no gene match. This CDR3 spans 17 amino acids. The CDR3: CASSPGTSGGPRETQYF. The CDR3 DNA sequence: TGCGCCAGCAGCCCCGGGACTAGCGGGGGCCCACGGGAGACCCAGTACTTC. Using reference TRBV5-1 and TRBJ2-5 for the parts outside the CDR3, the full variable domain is KAGVTQTPRYLIKTRGQQVTLSCSPISGHRSVSWYQQTPGQGLQFLFEYFSETQRNKGNFPGRFSGRQFSNSRSEMNVSTLELGDSALYLCASSPGTSGGPRETQYFGPGTRLLVL.

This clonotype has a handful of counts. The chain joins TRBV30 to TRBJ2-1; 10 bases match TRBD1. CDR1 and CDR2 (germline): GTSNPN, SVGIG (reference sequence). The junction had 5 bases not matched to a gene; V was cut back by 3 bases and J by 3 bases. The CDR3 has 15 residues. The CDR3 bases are TGTGCCTGGAGACTCCGGGACAGGGGCTACAATGAGCAGTTCTTC. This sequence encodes CAWRLRDRGYNEQFF.

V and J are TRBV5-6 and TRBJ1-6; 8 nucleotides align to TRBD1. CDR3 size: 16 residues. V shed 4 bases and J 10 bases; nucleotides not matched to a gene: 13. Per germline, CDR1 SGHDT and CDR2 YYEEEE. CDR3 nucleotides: TGTGCCAGCAGCCCGAGACAGGGGAAGTGGGAATCACCCCTCCACTTT. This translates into CASSPRQGKWESPLHF. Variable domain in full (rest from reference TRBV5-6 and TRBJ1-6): DAGVTQSPTHLIKTRGQQVTLRCSPKSGHDTVSWYQQALGQGPQFIFQYYEEEERQRGNFPDRFSGHQFPNYSSELNVNALLLGDSALYLCASSPRQGKWESPLHFGNGTRLTVT.

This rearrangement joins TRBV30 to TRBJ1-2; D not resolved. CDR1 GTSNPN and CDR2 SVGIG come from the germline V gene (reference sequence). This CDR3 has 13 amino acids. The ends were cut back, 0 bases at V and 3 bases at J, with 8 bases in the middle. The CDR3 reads CAWSVGHYYGYTF. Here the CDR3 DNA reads TGTGCCTGGAGTGTAGGCCATTACTATGGCTACACCTTC.

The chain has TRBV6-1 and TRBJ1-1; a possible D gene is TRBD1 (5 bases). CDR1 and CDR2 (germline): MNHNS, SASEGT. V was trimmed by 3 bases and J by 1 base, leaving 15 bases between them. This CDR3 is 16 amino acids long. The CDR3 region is CASSEGHGTANTEAFF. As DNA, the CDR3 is TGTGCCAGCAGTGAGGGTCATGGGACGGCGAACACTGAAGCTTTCTTT.

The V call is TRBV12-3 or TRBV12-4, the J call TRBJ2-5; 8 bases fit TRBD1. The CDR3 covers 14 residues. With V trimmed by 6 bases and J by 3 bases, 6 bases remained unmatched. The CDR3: CASSLTGVKETQYF. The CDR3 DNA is TGTGCCAGCAGCTTGACAGGGGTTAAAGAGACCCAGTACTTC.

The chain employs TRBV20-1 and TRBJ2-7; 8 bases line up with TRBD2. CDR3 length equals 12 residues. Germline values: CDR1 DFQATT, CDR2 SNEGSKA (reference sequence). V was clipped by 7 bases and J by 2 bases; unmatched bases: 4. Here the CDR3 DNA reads TGCAGTGGCTCCGGGGGGGCCTACGAGCAGTACTTC. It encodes CSGSGGAYEQYF.

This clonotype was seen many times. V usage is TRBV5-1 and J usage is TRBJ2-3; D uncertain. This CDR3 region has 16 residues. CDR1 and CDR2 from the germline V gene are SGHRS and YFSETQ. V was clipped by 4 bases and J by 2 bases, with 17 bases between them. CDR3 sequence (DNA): TGCGCCAGCAGCACAGACCCCCAGACCTACACAGATACGCAGTATTTT. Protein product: CASSTDPQTYTDTQYF.

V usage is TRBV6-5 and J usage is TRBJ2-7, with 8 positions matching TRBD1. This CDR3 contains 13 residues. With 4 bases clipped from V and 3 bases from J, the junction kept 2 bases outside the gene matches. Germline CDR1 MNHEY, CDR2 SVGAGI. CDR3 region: CASSSTGGYEQYV. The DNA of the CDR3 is TGTGCCAGCAGTTCCACAGGGGGCTACGAGCAGTACGTC.

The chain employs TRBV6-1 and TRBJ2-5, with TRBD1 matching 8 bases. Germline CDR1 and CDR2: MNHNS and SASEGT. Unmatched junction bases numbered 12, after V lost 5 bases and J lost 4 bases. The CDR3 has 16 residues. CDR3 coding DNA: TGTGCCAGCAGTCGACTCGGGACAGGAGGGTCAGAGACCCAGTACTTC. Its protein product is CASSRLGTGGSETQYF.

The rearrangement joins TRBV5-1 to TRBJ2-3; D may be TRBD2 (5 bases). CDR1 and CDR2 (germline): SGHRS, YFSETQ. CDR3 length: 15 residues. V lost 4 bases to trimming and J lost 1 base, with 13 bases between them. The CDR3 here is CASSDPSRGTDTQYF. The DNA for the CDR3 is TGCGCCAGCAGCGATCCCTCGCGGGGCACAGATACGCAGTATTTT.

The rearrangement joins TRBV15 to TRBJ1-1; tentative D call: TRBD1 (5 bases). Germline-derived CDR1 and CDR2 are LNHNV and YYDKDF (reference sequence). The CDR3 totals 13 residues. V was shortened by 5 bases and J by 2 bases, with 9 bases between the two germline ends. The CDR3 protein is CATSRQGNTEAFF. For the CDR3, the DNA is TGTGCCACCAGCCGGCAGGGTAACACTGAAGCTTTCTTT.

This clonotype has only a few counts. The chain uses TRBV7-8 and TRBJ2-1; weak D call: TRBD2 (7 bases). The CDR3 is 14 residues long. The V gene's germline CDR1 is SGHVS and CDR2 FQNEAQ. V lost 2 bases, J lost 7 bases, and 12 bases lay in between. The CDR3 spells CASSLRGGSNEQFF. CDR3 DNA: TGTGCCAGCAGCTTAAGGGGGGGCTCGAATGAGCAGTTCTTC.

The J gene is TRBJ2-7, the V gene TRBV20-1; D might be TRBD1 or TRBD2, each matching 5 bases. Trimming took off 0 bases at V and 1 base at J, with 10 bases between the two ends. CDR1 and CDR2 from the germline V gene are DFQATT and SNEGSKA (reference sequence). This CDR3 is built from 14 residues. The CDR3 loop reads CSAREGTVSYEQYF. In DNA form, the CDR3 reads TGCAGTGCTAGAGAAGGGACGGTTTCCTACGAGCAGTACTTC.

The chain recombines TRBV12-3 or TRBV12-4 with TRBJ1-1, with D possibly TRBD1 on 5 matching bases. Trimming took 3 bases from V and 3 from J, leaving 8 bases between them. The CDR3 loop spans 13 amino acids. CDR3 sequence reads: CASSFTTDTEAFF. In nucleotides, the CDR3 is TGTGCCAGCAGTTTTACGACAGACACTGAAGCTTTCTTT.

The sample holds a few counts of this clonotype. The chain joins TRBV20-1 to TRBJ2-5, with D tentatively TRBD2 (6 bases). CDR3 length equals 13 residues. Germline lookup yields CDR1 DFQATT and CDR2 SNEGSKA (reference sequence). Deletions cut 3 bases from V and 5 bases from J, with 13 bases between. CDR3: CSARVAGMETQYF. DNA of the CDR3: TGCAGTGCTAGGGTTGCGGGGATGGAGACCCAGTACTTC.

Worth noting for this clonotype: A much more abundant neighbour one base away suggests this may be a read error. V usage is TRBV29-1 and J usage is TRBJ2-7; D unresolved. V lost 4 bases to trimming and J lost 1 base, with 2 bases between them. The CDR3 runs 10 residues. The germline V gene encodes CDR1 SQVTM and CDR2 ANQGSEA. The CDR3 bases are TGCAGCGTTGTGTCCTACGAGCAGTACTTC. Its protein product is CSVVSYEQYF.

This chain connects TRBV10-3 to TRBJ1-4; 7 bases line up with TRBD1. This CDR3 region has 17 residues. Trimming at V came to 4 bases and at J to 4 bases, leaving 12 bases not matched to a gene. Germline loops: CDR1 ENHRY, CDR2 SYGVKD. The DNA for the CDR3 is TGTGCCATCAGTGGGACCCGGGACAGTTATGGTAATGAAAAACTGTTTTTT. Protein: CAISGTRDSYGNEKLFF.

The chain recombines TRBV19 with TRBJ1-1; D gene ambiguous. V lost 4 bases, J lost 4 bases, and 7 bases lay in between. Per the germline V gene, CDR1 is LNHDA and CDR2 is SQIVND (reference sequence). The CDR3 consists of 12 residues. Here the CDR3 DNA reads TGTGCCAGTAGTACCGGGCTCACTGAAGCTTTCTTT. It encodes CASSTGLTEAFF.

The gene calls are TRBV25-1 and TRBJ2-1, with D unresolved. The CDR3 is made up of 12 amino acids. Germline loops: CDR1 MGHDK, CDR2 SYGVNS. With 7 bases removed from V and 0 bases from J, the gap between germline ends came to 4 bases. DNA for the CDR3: TGTGCCAGCACGCCCTCCTACAATGAGCAGTTCTTC. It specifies CASTPSYNEQFF.